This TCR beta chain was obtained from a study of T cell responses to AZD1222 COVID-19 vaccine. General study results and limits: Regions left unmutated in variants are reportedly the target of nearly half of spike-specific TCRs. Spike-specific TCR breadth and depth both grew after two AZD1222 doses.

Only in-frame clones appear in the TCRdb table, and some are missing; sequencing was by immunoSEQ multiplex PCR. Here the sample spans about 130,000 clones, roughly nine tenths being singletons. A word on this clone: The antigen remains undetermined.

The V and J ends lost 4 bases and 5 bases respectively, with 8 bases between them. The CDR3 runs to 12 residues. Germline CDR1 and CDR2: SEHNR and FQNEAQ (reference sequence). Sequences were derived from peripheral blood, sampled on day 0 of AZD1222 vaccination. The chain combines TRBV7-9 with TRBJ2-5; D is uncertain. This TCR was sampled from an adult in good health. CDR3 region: CASSWILETQYF. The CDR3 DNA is TGTGCCAGCAGCTGGATCCTGGAGACCCAGTACTTC. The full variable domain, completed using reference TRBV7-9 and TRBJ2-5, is DTGVSQNPRHKITKRGQNVTFRCDPISEHNRLYWYRQTLGQGPEFLTYFQNEAQLEKSRLLSDRFSAERPKGSFSTLEIQRTEQGDSAMYLCASSWILETQYFGPGTRLLVL.